These T cell receptor beta chains were read from a single sample in a study of T cells in localized non-small cell lung cancer. Only in-frame clones appear in the TCRdb table, and some are missing; sequencing was by immunoSEQ multiplex PCR. In the table there are fewer than 9,000 clones, 70% to 90% of which are singletons. Sequenced material: peripheral blood, taken before any cancer treatment. These receptors all come from a male donor aged 60 or older with stage III lung adenocarcinoma. Both conserved end residues are part of each CDR3. A D gene is named only where the DNA matches it firmly.

CDR3 protein: CASSQVGIAKNIQYF
J gene: TRBJ2-4
D gene: .
CDR3 length: 15
V gene: TRBV4-1

CDR3 protein: CASSEAGGDYGYTF
J gene: TRBJ1-2
D gene: TRBD1
CDR3 length: 14
V gene: TRBV6-1

CDR3 protein: CASSRSLPDDEQFF
J gene: TRBJ2-1
D gene: .
CDR3 length: 14
V gene: TRBV6-4

CDR3 protein: CASSQDLNTEAFF
J gene: TRBJ1-1
D gene: .
CDR3 length: 13
V gene: TRBV4-2

CDR3 protein: CASSLLGGVTEAFF
J gene: TRBJ1-1
D gene: .
CDR3 length: 14
V gene: TRBV5-1

CDR3 protein: CASSLPVLGTLGRYGYTF
J gene: TRBJ1-2
D gene: .
CDR3 length: 18
V gene: TRBV5-1

CDR3 protein: CASRSYNEQFF
J gene: TRBJ2-1
D gene: .
CDR3 length: 11
V gene: TRBV6-5

CDR3 protein: CASSLNRIANYGYTF
J gene: TRBJ1-2
D gene: .
CDR3 length: 15
V gene: TRBV7-2

CDR3 protein: CASSSGHTGELFF
J gene: TRBJ2-2
D gene: .
CDR3 length: 13
V gene: TRBV5-1

CDR3 protein: CASTSSRQGNTEAFF
J gene: TRBJ1-1
D gene: TRBD1
CDR3 length: 15
V gene: TRBV5-5

CDR3 protein: CASRMIQGRNQPQHF
J gene: TRBJ1-5
D gene: .
CDR3 length: 15
V gene: TRBV19

CDR3 protein: CASSVTAAGGYTF
J gene: TRBJ1-2
D gene: .
CDR3 length: 13
V gene: TRBV2

CDR3 protein: CASSEESGPYEQYF
J gene: TRBJ2-7
D gene: .
CDR3 length: 14
V gene: TRBV6-1

CDR3 protein: CSASGPWEQYF
J gene: TRBJ2-7
D gene: .
CDR3 length: 11
V gene: TRBV20-1

CDR3 protein: CASSYSGVHEQYF
J gene: TRBJ2-7
D gene: .
CDR3 length: 13
V gene: TRBV6-6

CDR3 protein: CASSVAGGGRFDEQFF
J gene: TRBJ2-1
D gene: TRBD2
CDR3 length: 16
V gene: TRBV9

CDR3 protein: CASSVATGGYTF
J gene: TRBJ1-2
D gene: .
CDR3 length: 12
V gene: TRBV9

CDR3 protein: CASSLVRGLNTGELFF
J gene: TRBJ2-2
D gene: TRBD1
CDR3 length: 16
V gene: TRBV5-1

CDR3 protein: CASSTSSTDTQYF
J gene: TRBJ2-3
D gene: .
CDR3 length: 13
V gene: TRBV5-1

CDR3 protein: CASSGTGGKNYGYTF
J gene: TRBJ1-2
D gene: TRBD1
CDR3 length: 15
V gene: TRBV6-5

CDR3 protein: CASSPRSGTGALKGGYTF
J gene: TRBJ1-2
D gene: TRBD1
CDR3 length: 18
V gene: TRBV7-2

CDR3 protein: CAWSVLAENSPLHF
J gene: TRBJ1-6
D gene: .
CDR3 length: 14
V gene: TRBV30

CDR3 protein: CAWSDRDETQYF
J gene: TRBJ2-5
D gene: .
CDR3 length: 12
V gene: TRBV30

CDR3 protein: CASSLGNTEAFF
J gene: TRBJ1-1
D gene: .
CDR3 length: 12
V gene: TRBV28

CDR3 protein: CASSEGEPPDTQYF
J gene: TRBJ2-3
D gene: .
CDR3 length: 14
V gene: TRBV25-1

CDR3 protein: CASSRTGELFF
J gene: TRBJ2-2
D gene: .
CDR3 length: 11
V gene: TRBV7-9

CDR3 protein: CASSLRGGGEDTQYF
J gene: TRBJ2-3
D gene: TRBD2
CDR3 length: 15
V gene: TRBV7-2

CDR3 protein: CASSPEGAPSPLHF
J gene: TRBJ1-6
D gene: TRBD1
CDR3 length: 14
V gene: TRBV18

CDR3 protein: CASSQGQGRNQPQHF
J gene: TRBJ1-5
D gene: TRBD1
CDR3 length: 15
V gene: TRBV7-2

CDR3 protein: CASSGWTGGHNEQFF
J gene: TRBJ2-1
D gene: TRBD1
CDR3 length: 15
V gene: TRBV5-1

CDR3 protein: CASQRGSSYEQYF
J gene: TRBJ2-7
D gene: TRBD2
CDR3 length: 13
V gene: TRBV6-6

CDR3 protein: CASRGDFTDTQYF
J gene: TRBJ2-3
D gene: TRBD2
CDR3 length: 13
V gene: TRBV19

CDR3 protein: CASSPIVRLGNQPQHF
J gene: TRBJ1-5
D gene: .
CDR3 length: 16
V gene: TRBV27

CDR3 protein: CASGPGVNVYEQYF
J gene: TRBJ2-7
D gene: .
CDR3 length: 14
V gene: TRBV7-8

CDR3 protein: CASGAQGVYNEQFF
J gene: TRBJ2-1
D gene: TRBD1
CDR3 length: 14
V gene: TRBV19

CDR3 protein: CASSLVNTEAFF
J gene: TRBJ1-1
D gene: .
CDR3 length: 12
V gene: TRBV5-1

CDR3 protein: CASSFAQRPPYTDTQYF
J gene: TRBJ2-3
D gene: .
CDR3 length: 17
V gene: TRBV7-9

CDR3 protein: CASRITSTDTQYF
J gene: TRBJ2-3
D gene: .
CDR3 length: 13
V gene: TRBV5-8

CDR3 protein: CASSFQDNSYNEQFF
J gene: TRBJ2-1
D gene: .
CDR3 length: 15
V gene: TRBV5-6

CDR3 protein: CASSERVAGVRTDTQYF
J gene: TRBJ2-3
D gene: TRBD2
CDR3 length: 17
V gene: TRBV5-1

CDR3 protein: CASSLSGAGSYEQYF
J gene: TRBJ2-7
D gene: .
CDR3 length: 15
V gene: TRBV7-2

CDR3 protein: CATSKDRGYQPQHF
J gene: TRBJ1-5
D gene: TRBD1
CDR3 length: 14
V gene: TRBV15

CDR3 protein: CASHLSSSGNTIYF
J gene: TRBJ1-3
D gene: .
CDR3 length: 14
V gene: TRBV30

CDR3 protein: CASRERKNTEAFF
J gene: TRBJ1-1
D gene: .
CDR3 length: 13
V gene: TRBV6-1

CDR3 protein: CASLNSGVGYNEQFF
J gene: TRBJ2-1
D gene: .
CDR3 length: 15
V gene: TRBV2

CDR3 protein: CAWSVSTGRNYGYTF
J gene: TRBJ1-2
D gene: .
CDR3 length: 15
V gene: TRBV30

CDR3 protein: CASSSWSGSGGNQPQHF
J gene: TRBJ1-5
D gene: TRBD1
CDR3 length: 17
V gene: TRBV5-5

CDR3 protein: CASSLQQGWLDEQFF
J gene: TRBJ2-1
D gene: TRBD1
CDR3 length: 15
V gene: TRBV28

CDR3 protein: CASSSRSGTGEGYSNQPQHF
J gene: TRBJ1-5
D gene: TRBD1
CDR3 length: 20
V gene: TRBV5-1

CDR3 protein: CASSLWGAGNQPQHF
J gene: TRBJ1-5
D gene: .
CDR3 length: 15
V gene: TRBV5-6

CDR3 protein: CASSVDRLNEQFF
J gene: TRBJ2-1
D gene: .
CDR3 length: 13
V gene: TRBV5-1

CDR3 protein: CASSLLGGVSEQFF
J gene: TRBJ2-1
D gene: .
CDR3 length: 14
V gene: TRBV4-1

CDR3 protein: CASSLDGRRTEAFF
J gene: TRBJ1-1
D gene: .
CDR3 length: 14
V gene: TRBV7-2

CDR3 protein: CASSPNGEGPQISLLHF
J gene: TRBJ1-6
D gene: .
CDR3 length: 17
V gene: TRBV4-2

CDR3 protein: CASSLDRGSEQYF
J gene: TRBJ2-7
D gene: TRBD1
CDR3 length: 13
V gene: TRBV19

CDR3 protein: CASSLVSTGTGKETQYF
J gene: TRBJ2-5
D gene: TRBD1
CDR3 length: 17
V gene: TRBV4-1

CDR3 protein: CASSLGPLAGSETQYF
J gene: TRBJ2-5
D gene: TRBD2
CDR3 length: 16
V gene: TRBV5-6

CDR3 protein: CASSHQTSGGAYTQYF
J gene: TRBJ2-3
D gene: TRBD2
CDR3 length: 16
V gene: TRBV13

CDR3 protein: CASSQDSPGWGASYEQYF
J gene: TRBJ2-7
D gene: .
CDR3 length: 18
V gene: TRBV4-3

CDR3 protein: CASSLQSTSGGAREQYF
J gene: TRBJ2-7
D gene: TRBD2
CDR3 length: 17
V gene: TRBV13